This T cell receptor (beta chain) comes out of a study of blood T cell repertoires in COVID-19. In the study overall: From T cells, B-cell-depleted T cells, or PBMCs came the material, which was cDNA or gDNA.

How the authors handled the data: Researchers report that nucleated cell counts were estimated from reference gene primer amplification. Clones were read by immunoSEQ multiplex PCR, and TCRdb kept only the in-frame ones, dropping some. The V and J calls and clone size are taken from that table; D and trimming were inferred from the DNA. The table has 130,000 to 150,000 clones, 81% seen once; the top ten hold around 8.5%. The sequenced sample was peripheral blood. This clonotype was obtained from a human donor in a cohort sampled during active COVID-19.

CDR3 DNA sequence: TGTGCCAGCAGTTACTCCCGGGATGAGCAGTTCTTC. Translated, it gives CASSYSRDEQFF. The chain is built from TRBV6-6 and TRBJ2-1, with D hard to call. The germline CDR1 and CDR2 sequences are MNHNY and SVGAGI (reference sequence). The CDR3 has 12 amino acids. V was clipped by 0 bases and J by 8 bases, with 5 bases between them.